This TCR beta chain was sequenced during a study of cytomegalovirus exposure and HLA in healthy donors. Study information: The study's early data release held about 85 million unique TCRs from HLA-typed donors.

As regards this clone: Its matching antigen is unknown.

Study results and limitations: A later analysis found most CMV-associated TCR beta chains apparently HLA-restricted. Cytomegalovirus association was assigned to approximately 180 TCR beta chains. Highest at DRB1 and lowest at HLA-C, TCR association rates differed among HLA loci in a later analysis.

The PCR had 60 Vbeta and 13 Jbeta primers. The assay was immunoSEQ multiplex PCR, and TCRdb's table has in-frame clones only and misses some. The sample includes over 150,000 clones, 65% to 75% of them seen just once. The CDR3 runs to 19 residues. The rearrangement joins TRBV21-1 to TRBJ2-2; no check of the table's D call, TRBD2, against the DNA was made. TRBV21-1 is a listed pseudogene. The source is a man younger than 30 in good health and CMV-seronegative. Sequencing used PBMCs. This CDR3 reads CASSTALAGVTHLPGELFF. CDR3 in DNA: TGTGCCAGCAGCACGGCGTTAGCGGGAGTTACCCATCTTCCCGGGGAGCTGTTTTTT.